These 14 T cell receptor beta chains originate from one sample sequenced in a study of blood T cells in healthy people across ages. A second roughly 6 to 11 cycle PCR used barcoded and J-beta primers. MiXCR, applied by TCRdb to the 5' RACE reads, yields one record per CDR3 protein. Counted here are roughly 1.6 million distinct CDR3 sequences, almost 35% occurring once; the ten biggest clones make up 10% to 12%. The sample comprised blood. All receptors derive from a woman aged 25 to 39 in good health.

About this clonotype: The junction departs from the called germline gene at one end, perhaps through a read error. The V and J genes are TRBV5-1 and TRBJ2-1; 7 bases align to TRBD2. Germline V gives CDR1 SGHRS, CDR2 YFSETQ. The CDR3 runs 15 residues. Here the CDR3 reads CASSGSGPRNSEQSF. The CDR3 DNA follows: TGCGCCAGCAGCGGTAGCGGGCCCCGTAACAGTGAGCAGTCCTTC.

This clonotype was observed a handful of times. V and J are TRBV27 and TRBJ2-7; D is tentatively TRBD1 or TRBD2 (5 bases each). V lost 2 bases to trimming and J lost 0 bases, with 11 bases between them. The germline gives CDR1 MNHEY, CDR2 SMNVEV (reference sequence). CDR3 size: 15 residues. The CDR3 bases are TGTGCCAGCAGTTTAGGTAGTGGGACCTCCTACGAGCAGTACTTC. As protein: CASSLGSGTSYEQYF.

This chain links TRBV10-3 with TRBJ2-7; 8 positions agree with TRBD1. Germline V gene data show CDR1 as ENHRY and CDR2 as SYGVKD. V lost 3 bases, J lost 2 bases, and 12 bases stayed unmatched. The CDR3 is made up of 17 amino acids. This CDR3 is CAISDPLDRGGTYEQYF. The CDR3 DNA reads TGTGCCATCAGTGACCCCTTAGACAGGGGAGGTACCTACGAGCAGTACTTC.

This clonotype was seen repeatedly, ten times or more. This chain connects TRBV7-8 to TRBJ1-2, with TRBD1 matching over 7 bases. The junction had 2 bases not matched to a gene; V was cut back by 1 base and J by 6 bases. The CDR3 sequence is 13 residues long. Germline V gene sequence: CDR1 SGHVS, CDR2 FQNEAQ. The CDR3 coding sequence is TGTGCCAGCAGCTTAGAGACAGGGAATGGCTACACCTTC. Translating it yields CASSLETGNGYTF.

The chain couples TRBV20-1 to TRBJ1-6; TRBD1 might be the D (6 bases). The CDR3 is made up of 18 amino acids. The V gene lost 0 bases and the J gene lost 0 bases, with 15 bases spanning the gap. Germline loops: CDR1 DFQATT, CDR2 SNEGSKA (reference sequence). DNA of the CDR3: TGCAGTGCTAGAGATGAGGGGGTGAGGAGCTCCTATAATTCACCCCTCCACTTT. Translated, it gives CSARDEGVRSSYNSPLHF.

The table lists this clonotype with a few counts. This rearrangement joins TRBV4-1 to TRBJ1-2; the D gene is possibly TRBD1 (6 bases). This CDR3 spans 15 amino acids. The V gene lost 5 bases and the J gene lost 0 bases, with 13 bases spanning the gap. Germline V gene data show CDR1 as MGHRA and CDR2 as YSYEKL. The CDR3 DNA reads as TGCGCCAGCAGCGAAAGGACAGAAGCTAACTATGGCTACACCTTC. Protein: CASSERTEANYGYTF.

This clonotype was picked up many times. The chain employs TRBV10-2 and TRBJ2-5; D is tentatively TRBD1 or TRBD2 (5 bases each). Trimming took off 0 bases at V and 7 bases at J, with 12 bases between the two ends. Germline CDR1 reads WSHSY; CDR2 reads SAAADI. The length of the CDR3 is 14 residues. CDR3 coding DNA: TGCGCCAGCAGTGAGTCGGGGACGACGGGGACCCAGTACTTC. Translation: CASSESGTTGTQYF.

The V gene is TRBV7-2, the J gene TRBJ2-5, with 7 bases aligning to TRBD1. V lost 1 base, J lost 5 bases, and 7 bases stayed unmatched. CDR3 length: 15 residues. Germline V CDR1 and CDR2: SGHTA, FQGNSA. The CDR3 is CASSLGARQGETQYF. The CDR3 DNA is TGTGCCAGCAGCTTAGGCGCTCGACAGGGCGAGACCCAGTACTTC.

This chain joins TRBV3-1 and TRBJ2-1; 10 bases line up with TRBD1. With 7 bases clipped from V and 9 bases from J, the junction kept 9 bases outside the gene matches. This CDR3 region has 14 residues. The germline V gene encodes CDR1 LGHDT and CDR2 YNNKEL (reference sequence). As DNA, the CDR3 is TGTGCCAGCACTCCCGGGACAGGGGCTTTTGAGCAGTTCTTC. It encodes CASTPGTGAFEQFF.

CDR3 protein: CASSVSASGPYTDTQYF. In DNA, the CDR3 is TGTGCCAGCAGCGTAAGCGCTAGCGGGCCTTACACAGATACGCAGTATTTT. V and J are TRBV9 and TRBJ2-3, with TRBD2 identical over 8 bases. Germline assignment: CDR1 SGDLS and CDR2 YYNGEE. This CDR3 has 17 amino acids. The J segment lost 2 bases and the V segment lost 1 base, leaving 9 bases of the junction unmatched. The full variable domain, completed using reference TRBV9 and TRBJ2-3, is DSGVTQTPKHLITATGQRVTLRCSPRSGDLSVYWYQQSLDQGLQFLIQYYNGEERAKGNILERFSAQQFPDLHSELNLSSLELGDSALYFCASSVSASGPYTDTQYFGPGTRLTVL.

This clonotype was observed once. The V gene is TRBV11-2, the J gene TRBJ1-1; a weak D match, TRBD1 (6 bases). Germline V lookup: CDR1 SGHAT, CDR2 FQNNGV. Trimming removed 7 bases at V and 8 bases at J, with 14 bases between. The CDR3 spans 12 residues. The CDR3 nucleotides are TGTGCCAGCACCCTGGGCGGGGGCGAAGCTTTCTTT. Amino acid sequence: CASTLGGGEAFF.

The chain combines TRBV3-1 with TRBJ2-5; TRBD1 agrees at 7 bases. The end of the DNA fits TRBJ2-7 better, so the J call may be wrong. Per germline, CDR1 LGHDT and CDR2 YNNKEL (reference sequence). This CDR3 spans 14 amino acids. The CDR3 DNA is TGTGCCAGCACCCAGAGGGGGCAAATCTACGAGCAGTACTTC. It is translated as CASTQRGQIYEQYF.

This clonotype was observed a handful of times. The genes are TRBV6-1 and TRBJ2-7; 7 bases align to TRBD1. The CDR3 is 12 residues long. Losses at the gene ends were 8 bases for V and 2 bases for J; bases not matched to a gene: 3. Per the germline V gene, CDR1 is MNHNS and CDR2 is SASEGT. CDR3 sequence reads: CASGQAAYEQYF. CDR3 coding DNA: TGTGCCAGCGGACAGGCCGCCTACGAGCAGTACTTC.

The V call is TRBV9, the J call TRBJ2-5; possibly TRBD1 or TRBD2 for D (5 bases each). Near its end, the DNA agrees better with TRBJ2-7, so the J call may be wrong. The CDR3 runs to 15 residues. CDR1 and CDR2 (germline): SGDLS, YYNGEE. CDR3 bases: TGTGCCAGCAGCGTAGATCAGGTTGGGGGCTACGAGCAGTACTTC. Its protein product is CASSVDQVGGYEQYF.